The sequence of this TCR beta chain was determined in a study of cytomegalovirus exposure and HLA in healthy donors. At the level of the study: An earlier analysis found under 130 million unique TCR beta sequences from around 180 million T cells. Findings and caveats of the study: For TCR beta chains, V- and J-gene trimming was later linked to a missense DCLRE1C variant.

After removal of 5 bases from V and 1 base from J, the junction contained 2 bases not matched to a gene. Germline loops: CDR1 SGHTA, CDR2 FQGTGA. The CDR3 sequence is 13 residues long. The PCR employed 60 Vbeta primers together with 13 Jbeta primers. Original processing methods: The authors later counted roughly 87 million unique TCR beta chains, some 11 million of them shared. Clones were sequenced by immunoSEQ multiplex PCR, and TCRdb holds only the in-frame ones, with some missing. The V and J calls and clone size were taken over from that table, and D and trimming were inferred from the DNA. The data show roughly 200,000 clones, 77% seen once. As concerns this clone: What it binds is unknown.

This chain joins TRBV7-3 and TRBJ2-7; 7 bases are a match to TRBD2. Sequencing was done on a sample of PBMCs. The TCR was taken from a woman in her fifties or sixties in good health and CMV-seropositive. CDR3 sequence (DNA): TGTGCCAGCAGCCCTAGCGGATCCTACGAGCAGTACTTC. This codes for CASSPSGSYEQYF.